This T cell receptor beta chain comes out of a study of cytomegalovirus exposure and HLA in healthy donors (TCRdb year 2017). With respect to the entire study: According to an earlier analysis of a few hundred of the donors, about 170 million T cells yielded 120 million or so unique TCR beta sequences and approximately 280 Gb of sequence data. To predict cytomegalovirus infection status, the study brought together high-throughput TCR immunosequencing, statistical association of individual TCRs with disease status, and machine learning. The later analysis used no new phenotypic data to find candidate immune exposures, relying instead on TCR beta sequences and their occurrence across donors. All discovery cohort repertoires had been generated using a single sequencing platform. A later genetic analysis took genome-wide SNP genotypes for about three fifths of the roughly 670 donors and used that subset as a discovery cohort. A separate validation cohort of 100 to 150 different subjects was used in addition to the approximately 640-subject first cohort. Among 350 to 400 genotyped donors of the cohort, an average of about 240,000 unique TCR beta nucleotide sequences were sequenced per donor, roughly 20% of them non-productive. Roughly five DR-DQ haplotypes were handled as single units for association and clustering because linkage in the cohort was strong. Donor age, sex, ethnicity and CMV serostatus were compiled together with the repertoire data. Both class I and class II loci were covered by HLA typing, at four-digit resolution. An earlier analysis of roughly 580 of the donors used high-throughput TCR beta sequencing to judge whether each TCR beta V gene segment behaved as functional or pseudogenic. A later analysis re-analyzed previously published TCR beta repertoires from roughly 690 donors and added high-resolution HLA genotyping to study TCR occurrence patterns. The genetic ancestry cluster associated with self-reported Caucasian donors included 70% to 85% of the roughly 400 genotyped donors. The number of typed donors differed by locus: 629-630 for A, B, C, DRB1 and DQB1; 500 to 550 for DQA1; over 600 for DPA1; and roughly 470 for DPB1. The T cell repertoires of about 700 subjects were profiled by immunosequencing and related to cytomegalovirus serostatus. The study aimed to test whether cataloging public T cell receptors could reveal signatures of past pathogen exposure. An early release that covered 640 HLA-typed donors contained 250 to 350 gigabases of sequencing data and some 87 million unique TCR sequences. Broad study findings and their caveats: In an earlier analysis of approximately 590 of the donors, most TCR beta V segments appeared in productive rearrangements about 87% or about 30% of the time, broadly matching IMGT annotations. When HLA alleles, especially DR and DQ, strongly co-occurred, attributing TCR associations to individual alleles was difficult. Cytomegalovirus status was reported to be diagnosed by the classifier with high specificity and sensitivity in both the original and validation cohorts. The cohort was sequenced for TCR beta chains only, and without alpha or paired-chain data the features that could be detected were limited. Most TCR sequences were seen in very few donors, while some public TCRs were found in many individuals. Most CMV-associated TCR beta chains appeared to be HLA-restricted in a later analysis, and the HLA associations seemed to be driven largely by CMV exposure. A further reported finding was that TCR beta sequences accurately predicted the HLA-A and HLA-B alleles for most subjects in the first cohort. In vitro tests confirmed that three of the cytomegalovirus-associated TCR beta chains recognize cytomegalovirus antigens. It was suggested by the authors that the approach could potentially be generalized to other disease states and immunological phenotypes. A later genetic analysis associated a missense DCLRE1C variant with V-gene and J-gene trimming of TCR beta chains, and an independent cohort replicated the association. The study gave a list of about 150 TCR beta chains associated with cytomegalovirus. A group of highly shared sequence variants was considered likely to be a technical artifact of the sequencing pipeline. According to a later analysis, TCR association rates differed among HLA loci, with DRB1 alleles showing the most associated TCRs and HLA-C alleles showing the fewest. The earlier analysis of nearly 600 of the donors excluded over 15 rarely observed V segments, including chromosome 9 orphons, because counts were too low. Sequencing depth was assumed to be roughly uniform across donors in the presence/absence analyses, though that assumption may not hold. In a later analysis, HLA-associated TCR beta chains showed more clonal expansion and lower generation probabilities than non-associated chains that were equally common. A later genetic analysis reported fewer N-insertions in productive TCRs among donors in an Asian-associated ancestry cluster than the roughly 620-donor mean. Linkage disequilibrium might explain the correlated functional status among segregating V segments, but an unknown experimental factor could not be excluded. Some IMGT-functional V segments, including TRBV6-2 and TRBV6-3, could not be distinguished by the 87-base-pair reads and were therefore excluded. The only immune exposure information available for the cohort was CMV serostatus. In a later analysis, 16,951 TCR beta sequences were associated with specific HLA alleles at a false discovery rate of 0.05. Several of the top co-occurrence clusters appeared to be linked to parvovirus B19, influenza, CMV and Epstein-Barr virus, according to a later analysis. Because some donors lacked HLA typing at each locus, the association tests relied only on the typed subset.

Library creation used the immunoSEQ multiplex PCR assay. For the multiplex PCR, a mixture combining 60 forward primers for TCR Vbeta segments and 13 reverse primers for TCR Jbeta segments was used. Amplification of the CDR3 region of rearranged TCR beta genes was performed with a multiplex PCR assay on genomic DNA. The amplified TCR beta libraries were sequenced on the Illumina HiSeq System as 87-base-pair reads. Processing in the source paper ran as follows. In a later analysis, tens of millions of unique TCR beta chains were counted across the approximately 620 repertoires, and roughly 9.9 million of these chains were shared by at least two donors. To remove PCR and sequencing errors, raw reads were error-corrected and collapsed into unique sequences using a nearest-neighbor algorithm that merged closely related sequences. To assign V, D and J gene segments, CDR3 sequences were aligned to IMGT reference sequences. For a sequence to be retained, a match of at least six nucleotides to both a V gene segment and a J gene segment was required. Rearrangements were called productive when the CDR3 lacked stop codons and stayed in frame with V and J; all others were non-productive. Following IMGT convention, CDR3 was defined as the stretch from the second conserved V-encoded cysteine to the conserved J-encoded phenylalanine. Sequences without an unambiguous match to a single V gene segment were excluded from the earlier analysis of approximately 560 of the donors. An earlier analysis of several hundred of the donors classified V segments as functional when productive rearrangements were above 56.7% and as segregating when the standard deviation between donors was above 5%. A statistical classification framework was developed to diagnose cytomegalovirus status using the catalog of TCR beta chain sequences. A later analysis assigned V and J genes by comparing TCR nucleotide sequences with IMGT/GENE-DB human TR gene sequences. In a later analysis, CDR3 sequences and most-parsimonious VDJ recombination scenarios were assigned using the TCRdist pipeline. In a later analysis, every TCR beta chain was defined by the combination of its CDR3 amino acid sequence and its V-gene family, and reads without a unique V-gene family were dropped. As a way to deal with suspected cross-contamination and a sequencing artifact, a later analysis dropped 500 to 700 nucleotide sequences that were highly shared and had low generation probability. In a later analysis, a clonal expansion index for each public chain was calculated from normalized within-repertoire ranks of inferred template counts. In a later analysis, generation probabilities were computed with a VDJ recombination model fitted to out-of-frame rearrangements, and the resulting probabilities were checked against IGoR. In a later analysis, TCR-TCR, TCR-HLA and TCR-CMV co-occurrence was scored with hypergeometric tests, and a repertoire-size bias correction was applied to TCR pairs. To estimate false discovery rates, a later analysis permuted the HLA or CMV assignments 20 times. In a later analysis, co-occurring TCRs were grouped with DBSCAN, and TCRdist sequence similarity was added when clustering was performed within HLA-allele-positive subsets. Co-occurrence clustering excluded repertoires with fewer than 30,000 or more than 120,000 public chains, plus five with anomalous nucleotide sharing. TCRdb re-hosts the immuneACCESS table, in-frame sequences only. Its copies lack some clones; in the studies checked, an unresolved V gene accounts for under half of them, and the cause for the rest is not known. V and J calls plus clone size are reproduced from that table; the DNA served to infer D and trimming. The table for this sample lists 90,000 to 120,000 clones; under 80% of them were counted only once. 14% of the sample is held by the ten biggest clonotypes.

Concerning this clone itself: This receptor's antigen is unknown. No much larger clone is present one base from it, and per-base qualities are unavailable.

CDR1 ENHRY and CDR2 SYGVKD are derived from the germline V gene. The CDR3, from cysteine to phenylalanine, totals 11 residues. Just the 33-base CDR3 DNA is kept, in frame starting at base 1. Cut back by 10 bases and 7 bases, the V and J ends lie 12 bases apart. In total, 666 healthy bone marrow donors made up the cohort. At the time of sampling, all cohort members were nominally healthy, though unrecorded immune exposures were likely present. The donor was CMV seropositive and belonged to the group of more than 250 seropositive cohort members. Each donor provided a peripheral blood sample, and peripheral blood mononuclear cells were used for TCR beta sequencing. Genomic DNA was extracted from the blood cell samples with the Qiagen DNeasy Blood Extraction Kit.

Here the chain combines TRBV10-3 and TRBJ2-3; the best D guess is TRBD2, with 5 bases matching. Sequencing was performed on PBMCs. The receptor comes from a woman aged 40 to 50 in good health and CMV-seropositive. CDR3 protein: CATRGPNTQYF. The DNA sequence follows: TGTGCCACCCGCGGGCCGAATACGCAGTATTTT.